The next 12 T cell receptor beta chains were all read from a single sample in a study of T cell clusters in autoimmune cytopenias. TRB amplification used approximately 270 ng of peripheral blood genomic DNA. Multiplex touch-down PCR amplified TRB using TRB-A and TRB-B pools in one tube. Using the multiplex PCR reads, TCRdb records one entry per CDR3 protein without DNA. This repertoire includes thousands of distinct CDR3 sequences. Sequencing was performed on peripheral blood. Receptor source: a human donor with an autoimmune cytopenia or autoimmune hepatitis (not recorded which).

The chain combines TRBV5-4 with TRBJ1-1; the D gene TCRdb calls, TRBD1, cannot be checked with no DNA. Germline V gene data show CDR1 as SGHNT and CDR2 as YYREEE (reference sequence). The CDR3 is 14 residues long. CDR3 in amino acids: CASSLDRGNTEAFF.

The CDR3 is CASSLISSEQFF. The chain combines TRBV7-2 with TRBJ2-1. The germline V gene has CDR1 SGHTA and CDR2 FQGNSA. The CDR3 loop spans 12 amino acids.

The gene calls are TRBV12-3 or TRBV12-4 and TRBJ2-2; lacking DNA, the TRBD2 call made by TCRdb goes unchecked. The CDR3 is 17 amino acids. CDR3 sequence reads: CASNERRLAGATGELFF.

J is TRBJ2-7 and V is TRBV12-3 or TRBV12-4; TCRdb calls TRBD1, which cannot be checked without DNA. CDR3 length equals 12 residues. CDR3 in amino acids: CASSPRSYEQYF.

This clonotype is called medium-sized based on its frequency. The V gene is TRBV6-5, the J gene TRBJ2-7; TCRdb designates TRBD2, a call that cannot be tested without DNA. The germline V gene encodes CDR1 MNHEY and CDR2 SVGAGI. The CDR3 is 15 residues long. The CDR3 loop reads CASSHTSGRAHEQYF.

V is TRBV11-2 and J is TRBJ2-7; TCRdb selects TRBD2, and the lack of DNA leaves this call unchecked. There are 15 residues in the CDR3. The germline gives CDR1 SGHAT, CDR2 FQNNGV. The CDR3 loop reads CASSQGLASSYEQYF.

The chain uses TRBV30 and TRBJ2-7; as DNA is missing, the TRBD2 call by TCRdb cannot be tested. CDR1 is GTSNPN, CDR2 SVGIG, per germline (reference sequence). The CDR3 is 12 amino acids. The chain's CDR3 is CAWALNQYEQYF.

J is TRBJ2-4 and V is TRBV6-6; lacking DNA, the TRBD1 call made by TCRdb goes unchecked. CDR3 length: 15 residues. In germline, CDR1 is MNHNY, CDR2 SVGAGI (reference sequence). The CDR3 protein is CASSYSGTGANIQYF.

V is TRBV30 and J is TRBJ1-3. Germline-derived CDR1 and CDR2 are GTSNPN and SVGIG (reference sequence). CDR3 length: 14 residues. The CDR3 sequence is CACPSGLGGNTIYF.

The chain has TRBV5-4 and TRBJ1-4. Germline V gene lookup returns CDR1 SGHNT and CDR2 YYREEE (reference sequence). This CDR3 is built from 15 residues. The CDR3 loop is CASSLDGGGNEKLFF.

According to its frequency, this clonotype is hyperexpanded. The gene calls are TRBV19 and TRBJ2-2; the TCRdb call, TRBD2, lacks DNA for checking. The CDR3 is 13 residues long. CDR1 and CDR2 (germline): LNHDA, SQIVND (reference sequence). The chain's CDR3 is CAGGFHYTGELFF.

The V gene is TRBV15, the J gene TRBJ2-3; TCRdb lists TRBD2, though no DNA is available to test this call. Germline CDR1 is LNHNV and CDR2 is YYDKDF (reference sequence). This CDR3 has 19 residues. This CDR3 reads CATSRSRTSGRAGPDTQYF.